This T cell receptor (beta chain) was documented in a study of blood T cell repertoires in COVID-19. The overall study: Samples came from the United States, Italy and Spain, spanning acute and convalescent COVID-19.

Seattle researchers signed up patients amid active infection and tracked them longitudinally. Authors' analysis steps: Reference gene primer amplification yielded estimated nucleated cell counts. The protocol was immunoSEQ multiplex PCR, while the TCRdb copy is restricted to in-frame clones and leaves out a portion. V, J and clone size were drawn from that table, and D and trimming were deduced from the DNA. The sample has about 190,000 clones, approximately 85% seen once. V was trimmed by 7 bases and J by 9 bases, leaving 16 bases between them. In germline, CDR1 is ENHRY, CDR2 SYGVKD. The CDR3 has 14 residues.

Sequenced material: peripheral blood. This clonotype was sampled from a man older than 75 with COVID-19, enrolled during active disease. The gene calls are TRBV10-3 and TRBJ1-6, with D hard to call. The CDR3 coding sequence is TGTGCCATCACCAACACAGTGATGGGTTCACCCCTCCACTTT. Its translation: CAITNTVMGSPLHF.